The rows below give T cell receptor beta chains drawn from one sample of a study of T-cell reconstitution after alpha-beta-depleted transplantation in children. TCRdb fed the PCR reads into MiXCR, producing one record per CDR3 protein. Of approximately 980,000 distinct CDR3 sequences in the sample, about 29% were seen once. This specimen was PBMCs, mostly from graft donor cells, taken 360 days after TCRalphabeta/CD19-depleted stem cell transplant. Source of these receptors: a boy under three years old who had a stem cell transplant for SCID, so the T cells may come from the graft donor. Both conserved end residues are part of each CDR3. Fields, in order: CDR3 DNA, CDR3 protein, clone size, D gene, V gene, J gene. The D gene is left open where the match is weak. Size values are once, few and many counts, or a class for expanded clones, and some rows have none.

CDR3 DNA: TGTGCCTGGAAAGGTCAGGGCCATGAGCAGTTCTTC; CDR3 protein: CAWKGQGHEQFF; clone size: NA; D gene: NA; V gene: TRBV30; J gene: TRBJ2-1
CDR3 DNA: TGTGCCAGCAGCGTAGTGGGGACTAGCCAAGAGACCCAGTACTTC; CDR3 protein: CASSVVGTSQETQYF; clone size: few; D gene: TRBD2; V gene: TRBV9; J gene: TRBJ2-5
CDR3 DNA: TGTGCCAGCAGCGAGTACAGAGACTTCACAGATACGCAGTATTTT; CDR3 protein: CASSEYRDFTDTQYF; clone size: few; D gene: NA; V gene: TRBV5-6; J gene: TRBJ2-3
CDR3 DNA: TGCGCCAGCAGCTTGCCCTCGAGGAACACTGAAGCTTTCTTT; CDR3 protein: CASSLPSRNTEAFF; clone size: NA; D gene: NA; V gene: TRBV5-1; J gene: TRBJ1-1
CDR3 DNA: TGCAGTGCTAACGGGGGAGGGTCGCGCAATGAGCAGTTCTTC; CDR3 protein: CSANGGGSRNEQFF; clone size: few; D gene: TRBD2; V gene: TRBV20-1; J gene: TRBJ2-1
CDR3 DNA: TGTGCCAGCAGCTTAGTACGCGAGCAGTACTTC; CDR3 protein: CASSLVREQYF; clone size: NA; D gene: NA; V gene: TRBV11-2; J gene: TRBJ2-7
CDR3 DNA: TGCGCCAGCAGCCTTTCTGTCACCTACGAGCAGTACTTC; CDR3 protein: CASSLSVTYEQYF; clone size: NA; D gene: NA; V gene: TRBV4-1; J gene: TRBJ2-7
CDR3 DNA: TGTGCCAGCAGCCGGTACACCGGGGAGCTGTTTTTT; CDR3 protein: CASSRYTGELFF; clone size: many; D gene: NA; V gene: TRBV7-3; J gene: TRBJ2-2
CDR3 DNA: TGCAGTGCTCACCCTGGCGGCGCCCTCAGCTACGAGCAGTACTTC; CDR3 protein: CSAHPGGALSYEQYF; clone size: NA; D gene: NA; V gene: TRBV20-1; J gene: TRBJ2-7
CDR3 DNA: TGCGCCAGCAGCTTTTGGACAGGGGAACCGAGCGGAGAGACCCAGTACTTC; CDR3 protein: CASSFWTGEPSGETQYF; clone size: NA; D gene: TRBD1; V gene: TRBV5-1; J gene: TRBJ2-5
CDR3 DNA: TGTGCCACCAGCAGAGATCCGGGACCGCAGAACACTGAAGCTTTCTTT; CDR3 protein: CATSRDPGPQNTEAFF; clone size: few; D gene: NA; V gene: TRBV15; J gene: TRBJ1-1
CDR3 DNA: TGTGCCAGCAGTGACGGGGTTGGATGGACCGGGGAGCTGTTTTTT; CDR3 protein: CASSDGVGWTGELFF; clone size: NA; D gene: NA; V gene: TRBV2; J gene: TRBJ2-2
CDR3 DNA: TGTGCCAGCAGCGTAGTTCTAGCGGGGGGCACAGATACGCAGTATTTT; CDR3 protein: CASSVVLAGGTDTQYF; clone size: few; D gene: TRBD2; V gene: TRBV9; J gene: TRBJ2-3
CDR3 DNA: TGTGCCACCAGCGGGACCTACACAGATACGCAGTATTTT; CDR3 protein: CATSGTYTDTQYF; clone size: NA; D gene: NA; V gene: TRBV15; J gene: TRBJ2-3
CDR3 DNA: TGTGCCAGCAGTCCCACCTTGGCGGGGGGCTATACCAATCAGCCCCAGCATTTT; CDR3 protein: CASSPTLAGGYTNQPQHF; clone size: NA; D gene: NA; V gene: TRBV2; J gene: TRBJ1-5
CDR3 DNA: TGTGCCAGCAGCCCCAGCGTTGAGCAGTTCTTC; CDR3 protein: CASSPSVEQFF; clone size: few; D gene: NA; V gene: TRBV11-2; J gene: TRBJ2-1
CDR3 DNA: TGCGCCAGCAGCCAAGAGTCGTTCACCCTCTACGAGCAGTACTTC; CDR3 protein: CASSQESFTLYEQYF; clone size: NA; D gene: NA; V gene: TRBV4-3; J gene: TRBJ2-7
CDR3 DNA: TGTGCCAGCAGCCCGCTACTAGCCGGGCAGGAGACCCAGTACTTC; CDR3 protein: CASSPLLAGQETQYF; clone size: NA; D gene: NA; V gene: TRBV5-6; J gene: TRBJ2-5
CDR3 DNA: TGTGCCAGCGGTTCCAGTACCTACGAGCAGTACTTC; CDR3 protein: CASGSSTYEQYF; clone size: NA; D gene: NA; V gene: TRBV27; J gene: TRBJ2-7
CDR3 DNA: TGTGCCAGCAGTCCACGGGGTGGGGATACGCAGTATTTT; CDR3 protein: CASSPRGGDTQYF; clone size: many; D gene: NA; V gene: TRBV12-3/TRBV12-4; J gene: TRBJ2-3
CDR3 DNA: TGCGCCAGCAGCTTGGCTGGCGGCCTTCAATACGAGCAGTACTTC; CDR3 protein: CASSLAGGLQYEQYF; clone size: NA; D gene: NA; V gene: TRBV5-1; J gene: TRBJ2-7
CDR3 DNA: TGTGCCAGCAGTTTAGCCGGACTAGCGGGGAGGGCAGATACGCAGTATTTT; CDR3 protein: CASSLAGLAGRADTQYF; clone size: few; D gene: TRBD2; V gene: TRBV12-3/TRBV12-4; J gene: TRBJ2-3
CDR3 DNA: TGTGCCAGCAGCCATTCCCGACTAGCCAGGTCCTACGAGCAGTACTTC; CDR3 protein: CASSHSRLARSYEQYF; clone size: few; D gene: TRBD2; V gene: TRBV3-1; J gene: TRBJ2-7
CDR3 DNA: TGTGCCAGCAGTTTTGAGGGGGCTTGGACTGAAGCTTTCTTT; CDR3 protein: CASSFEGAWTEAFF; clone size: few; D gene: TRBD1; V gene: TRBV28; J gene: TRBJ1-1
CDR3 DNA: TGCAGCGCCCATACTAGGACAGGGCCGAACACCGGGGAGCTGTTTTTT; CDR3 protein: CSAHTRTGPNTGELFF; clone size: NA; D gene: TRBD1; V gene: TRBV29-1; J gene: TRBJ2-2
CDR3 DNA: TGCAGTGCTCCATTGTGGGGGGGCAAAGGCTACACCTTC; CDR3 protein: CSAPLWGGKGYTF; clone size: NA; D gene: NA; V gene: TRBV20-1; J gene: TRBJ1-2
CDR3 DNA: TGTGCCAGCAGCTTGATGACTAGCAGCAATGAGCAGTTCTTC; CDR3 protein: CASSLMTSSNEQFF; clone size: few; D gene: TRBD2; V gene: TRBV7-2; J gene: TRBJ2-1
CDR3 DNA: TGTGCCAGCTCACCCTCGAGAGTGGATGAAAGAGAGCAGTACTTC; CDR3 protein: CASSPSRVDEREQYF; clone size: NA; D gene: NA; V gene: TRBV18; J gene: TRBJ2-7
CDR3 DNA: TGCGCCAGCAGCCCGGGACACCTCTTAACTAGCACAGATACGCAGTATTTT; CDR3 protein: CASSPGHLLTSTDTQYF; clone size: few; D gene: NA; V gene: TRBV5-1; J gene: TRBJ2-3
CDR3 DNA: TGCAGCGTTGGGGACAGGGGTCGGAACTATGGCTACACCTTC; CDR3 protein: CSVGDRGRNYGYTF; clone size: few; D gene: TRBD1; V gene: TRBV29-1; J gene: TRBJ1-2
CDR3 DNA: TGTGCCACCAGCTCGCGGTTTGGCGGGGGCCCCAATGAGCAGTTCTTC; CDR3 protein: CATSSRFGGGPNEQFF; clone size: few; D gene: NA; V gene: TRBV15; J gene: TRBJ2-1
CDR3 DNA: TGTGCCACCAGTGATGCCCCAGGGGGCTACTACAATGAGCAGTTCTTC; CDR3 protein: CATSDAPGGYYNEQFF; clone size: NA; D gene: TRBD1; V gene: TRBV24-1; J gene: TRBJ2-1
CDR3 DNA: TGTGCCATCAGTGATCCGACTGACTACGAGCAGTACTTC; CDR3 protein: CAISDPTDYEQYF; clone size: few; D gene: NA; V gene: TRBV10-3; J gene: TRBJ2-7
CDR3 DNA: TGTGCCAGCAGTTTTACCCGAGGGGGCGGGAGTCAGCCCCAGCATTTT; CDR3 protein: CASSFTRGGGSQPQHF; clone size: few; D gene: TRBD1; V gene: TRBV12-3/TRBV12-4; J gene: TRBJ1-5
CDR3 DNA: TGTGCCAGCAGTGAAGCTAGTACCTACACAGATACGCAGTATTTT; CDR3 protein: CASSEASTYTDTQYF; clone size: NA; D gene: NA; V gene: TRBV6-1; J gene: TRBJ2-3
CDR3 DNA: TGTGCCTGGAGCACCGGGACAGGGTCCTACAATGAGCAGTTCTTC; CDR3 protein: CAWSTGTGSYNEQFF; clone size: few; D gene: TRBD1; V gene: TRBV30; J gene: TRBJ2-1
CDR3 DNA: TGTGCCAGCAACCCGTTTGCTAGTAAGGATTACTACAATGAGCAGTTCTTC; CDR3 protein: CASNPFASKDYYNEQFF; clone size: NA; D gene: NA; V gene: TRBV7-9; J gene: TRBJ2-1
CDR3 DNA: TGCAGTGCTAGTAGAGGGGATCAGCCCCAGCATTTT; CDR3 protein: CSASRGDQPQHF; clone size: few; D gene: NA; V gene: TRBV20-1; J gene: TRBJ1-5
CDR3 DNA: TGTGCCAGCAGCTTTGAGGCGAGCGATGAGCAGTTCTTC; CDR3 protein: CASSFEASDEQFF; clone size: many; D gene: NA; V gene: TRBV7-2; J gene: TRBJ2-1
CDR3 DNA: TGTGCCAGCAGTCCCTGGACAGGCGCTGGCGAGCAGTACTTC; CDR3 protein: CASSPWTGAGEQYF; clone size: NA; D gene: TRBD1; V gene: TRBV12-3/TRBV12-4; J gene: TRBJ2-7
CDR3 DNA: TGTGCCAGCAGCCAAGATAATCGAGGAAATACGCAGTATTTT; CDR3 protein: CASSQDNRGNTQYF; clone size: NA; D gene: NA; V gene: TRBV4-2; J gene: TRBJ2-3
CDR3 DNA: TGTGCCACCAGCAGAGTTCCGGACAGGGTCGATGAGCAGTTCTTC; CDR3 protein: CATSRVPDRVDEQFF; clone size: NA; D gene: TRBD1; V gene: TRBV15; J gene: TRBJ2-1
CDR3 DNA: TGTGCCAGCAGTATGTTGGGTGGGCGGGGTCATGAGCAGTTCTTC; CDR3 protein: CASSMLGGRGHEQFF; clone size: few; D gene: NA; V gene: TRBV11-2; J gene: TRBJ2-1
CDR3 DNA: TGTGCCAGCAGTTTTGCCCCGGGACAGGGGAGCAATGAGCAGTTCTTC; CDR3 protein: CASSFAPGQGSNEQFF; clone size: NA; D gene: TRBD1; V gene: TRBV28; J gene: TRBJ2-1
CDR3 DNA: TGTGCCACCAGCCTAGGGGTTGGCGACATTCAGTACTTC; CDR3 protein: CATSLGVGDIQYF; clone size: NA; D gene: NA; V gene: TRBV15; J gene: TRBJ2-4
CDR3 DNA: TGTGCCAGCAGCTTACAGGGACGGGAGACCCAGTACTTC; CDR3 protein: CASSLQGRETQYF; clone size: many; D gene: NA; V gene: TRBV12-3/TRBV12-4; J gene: TRBJ2-5
CDR3 DNA: TGTGCCAGTTCATTAAGAAGGGCTACGAACACTGAAGCTTTCTTT; CDR3 protein: CASSLRRATNTEAFF; clone size: NA; D gene: NA; V gene: TRBV6-1; J gene: TRBJ1-1
CDR3 DNA: TGTGCCATCAGTGGCAGGGAGACCACTGAAGCTTTCTTT; CDR3 protein: CAISGRETTEAFF; clone size: few; D gene: NA; V gene: TRBV10-3; J gene: TRBJ1-1
CDR3 DNA: TGCAGTGCTGCAACCGGGACTAGCTTTGGAGATACGCAGTATTTT; CDR3 protein: CSAATGTSFGDTQYF; clone size: few; D gene: TRBD2; V gene: TRBV20-1; J gene: TRBJ2-3
CDR3 DNA: TGTGCCAGCAGCTTAGGCGATCCCAGGGCCGGGTATGGCTACACCTTC; CDR3 protein: CASSLGDPRAGYGYTF; clone size: few; D gene: NA; V gene: TRBV13; J gene: TRBJ1-2
CDR3 DNA: TGCAGCGTTGAAGCGACAGGGGGTGAGCAGTTCTTC; CDR3 protein: CSVEATGGEQFF; clone size: NA; D gene: TRBD1; V gene: TRBV29-1; J gene: TRBJ2-1
CDR3 DNA: TGTGCCAGCAGCCCATCTCATTCCTACAATGAGCAGTTCTTC; CDR3 protein: CASSPSHSYNEQFF; clone size: NA; D gene: NA; V gene: TRBV7-3; J gene: TRBJ2-1
CDR3 DNA: TGTGCCACCAGATTGTATCGCGGGGGGCCCCTATCAGATACGCAGTATTTT; CDR3 protein: CATRLYRGGPLSDTQYF; clone size: NA; D gene: TRBD2; V gene: TRBV12-3/TRBV12-4; J gene: TRBJ2-3
CDR3 DNA: TGTGCCAGCAGGTCCTACAATTGGGGGACAGGGGGTAATGAGCAGTTCTTC; CDR3 protein: CASRSYNWGTGGNEQFF; clone size: NA; D gene: TRBD1; V gene: TRBV7-8; J gene: TRBJ2-1
CDR3 DNA: TGCGCCAGCAGCTTTACATCGGGGAGCTCCTACAATGAGCAGTTCTTC; CDR3 protein: CASSFTSGSSYNEQFF; clone size: few; D gene: NA; V gene: TRBV5-1; J gene: TRBJ2-1
CDR3 DNA: TGTGCCAGCAGTTTAGTCAGTCCGCCAGCGAGGACTGAAGCTTTCTTT; CDR3 protein: CASSLVSPPARTEAFF; clone size: many; D gene: NA; V gene: TRBV27; J gene: TRBJ1-1
CDR3 DNA: TGCAGTGCTAGCTTGGTAAAGGGACGTGGAAACGAGCAGTACTTC; CDR3 protein: CSASLVKGRGNEQYF; clone size: NA; D gene: NA; V gene: TRBV20-1; J gene: TRBJ2-7